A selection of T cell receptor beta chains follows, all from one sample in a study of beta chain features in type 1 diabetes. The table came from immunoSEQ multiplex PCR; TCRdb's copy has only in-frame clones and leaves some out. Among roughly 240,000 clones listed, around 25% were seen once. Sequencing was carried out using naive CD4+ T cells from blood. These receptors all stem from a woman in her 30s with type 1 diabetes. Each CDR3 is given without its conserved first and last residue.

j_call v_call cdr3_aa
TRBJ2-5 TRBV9 ASSRTTGETQY
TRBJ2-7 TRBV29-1 SVGTGGPYEQY
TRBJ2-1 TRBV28 ASSAPGYLPNEQF
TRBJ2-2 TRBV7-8 ASSLAVAGTGELF
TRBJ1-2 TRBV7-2 ASSRSRGNLYGYT
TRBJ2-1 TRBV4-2 ASSPSGSPSNEQF
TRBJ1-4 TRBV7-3 ASSGGQELF
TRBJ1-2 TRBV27 ASSLEAQGGHGYT
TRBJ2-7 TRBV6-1 ASISGAGTYEQY
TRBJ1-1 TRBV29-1 SVEGTRTANTEAF
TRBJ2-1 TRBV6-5 ASSYQLAGVGEQF
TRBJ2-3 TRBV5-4 ASSFGTSGNTDTQY
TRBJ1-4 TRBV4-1 ASSQGQGSEKLF
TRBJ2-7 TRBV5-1 ASSLDRDYEQY
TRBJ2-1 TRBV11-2 ASSPLGAGGPNEQF
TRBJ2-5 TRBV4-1 ASSRPGVETQY
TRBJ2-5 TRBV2 ASSWTSGQETQY
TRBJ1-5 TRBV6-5 ASRGAGNQPQH
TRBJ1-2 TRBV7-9 ASGVDYSTGYT
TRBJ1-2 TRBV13 ASSPRPGGGYT
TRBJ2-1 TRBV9 ASSAHNEQF
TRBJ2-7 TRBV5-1 ASSPGTTYEQY
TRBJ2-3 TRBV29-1 SVEGTLRADTQY
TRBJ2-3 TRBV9 ASSKTSGISTDTQY
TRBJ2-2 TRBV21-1 PDRDPLIITGELF
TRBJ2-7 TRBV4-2 ASSQDARDYEQY
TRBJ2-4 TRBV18 ASSPGTSKNIQY
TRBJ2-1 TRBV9 ASSVVGSGGHNEQF
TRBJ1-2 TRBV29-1 SAAETGHGYT
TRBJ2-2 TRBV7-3 ASSSGTTGELF
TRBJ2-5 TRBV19 ASRGDQETQY
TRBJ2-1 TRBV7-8 ASSTQANEQF
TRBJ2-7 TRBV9 ASSVAPGPSSYEQY
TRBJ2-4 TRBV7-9 ASSIGLGANIQY
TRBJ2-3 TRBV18 ASSPASGGTDTQY
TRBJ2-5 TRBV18 ASSPLAGGSETQY
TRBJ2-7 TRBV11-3 ASSLVWSQREGEQY
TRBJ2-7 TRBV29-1 SVAGTGLYEQY
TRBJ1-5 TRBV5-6 ASSLARRQPQH
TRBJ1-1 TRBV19 ATRWDRTHTEAF
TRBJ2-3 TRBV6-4 ASSLAGRDTDTQY
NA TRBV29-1 SVVYSSYEQY
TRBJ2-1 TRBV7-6 ASSTLAGEGEQF